This T cell receptor (beta chain) was documented in a study of blood T cell repertoires in COVID-19. About the research overall: COVID-19 samples collected from the United States, Italy and Spain covered acute and convalescent phases.

In the original processing: Nucleated cell number was recorded as an estimate derived from reference gene primer amplification. Generated by immunoSEQ multiplex PCR, the TCRdb table keeps only in-frame clones and is missing some. V and J calls and clone size follow that table, whereas D and trimming were derived from the DNA. The top ten hold 2.8% of the sample, which has approximately 250,000 clones, approximately 89% seen once. In its sample, this clone was seen a few times. The junction had 9 bases not matched to a gene; V was cut back by 7 bases and J by 1 base. The germline V gene has CDR1 LNHDA and CDR2 SQIVND (reference sequence). The CDR3 contains 16 residues.

The V call is TRBV19, the J call TRBJ2-2, with 7 bases that match TRBD1. The sequenced material came from PBMCs or T cells enriched from blood (not recorded which). This clonotype was obtained from a man in his forties who had been exposed to COVID-19. The CDR3 protein is CASKRGQPLNTGELFF. The CDR3 nucleotides are TGTGCCAGTAAAAGGGGGCAGCCCTTGAACACCGGGGAGCTGTTTTTT.